Presented here are 12 T cell receptor beta chains from one specimen sequenced in a study of blood T cell repertoires in COVID-19. Produced via immunoSEQ multiplex PCR; TCRdb's table is partial and in-frame only. The data contain roughly 80,000 clones, about 88% of them singletons. The sequencing input was peripheral blood. The receptor set was obtained from a woman older than 75 with active or convalescent COVID-19.

J is TRBJ2-4 and V is TRBV7-3, with D possibly being TRBD2 (6 bases). The V end lost 0 bases, the J end lost 5 bases, and 11 bases lay between the germline ends. Germline assignment: CDR1 SGHTA and CDR2 FQGTGA. The CDR3 length is 15 residues. CDR3 residues: CASSLTGGVENIQYF. The CDR3 DNA sequence: TGTGCCAGCAGCTTAACTGGCGGGGTCGAAAACATTCAGTACTTC.

The CDR3 protein is CASSLGGGAKTQYF. In DNA, the CDR3 is TGTGCCAGCAGCCTCGGGGGTGGGGCAAAGACCCAGTACTTC. V and J are TRBV7-2 and TRBJ2-5, with D possibly being TRBD2 (6 bases). The ends were cut back, 5 bases at V and 6 bases at J, with 16 bases in the middle. The germline CDR1 and CDR2 sequences are SGHTA and FQGNSA. This CDR3 region has 14 residues.

The chain combines TRBV9 with TRBJ2-2; TRBD1 might be the D (6 bases). V shed 1 base and J shed 0 bases, with 10 bases lying between them. The CDR3 is 16 residues long. Germline-derived CDR1 and CDR2 are SGDLS and YYNGEE. The CDR3 DNA is TGTGCCAGCAGCGTAATGGGACACGCGAACACCGGGGAGCTGTTTTTT. Translating it yields CASSVMGHANTGELFF. Together with reference TRBV9 and TRBJ2-2, the CDR3 gives the full variable domain: DSGVTQTPKHLITATGQRVTLRCSPRSGDLSVYWYQQSLDQGLQFLIQYYNGEERAKGNILERFSAQQFPDLHSELNLSSLELGDSALYFCASSVMGHANTGELFFGEGSRLTVL.

The V gene is TRBV5-1, the J gene TRBJ1-3; 11 bases fit TRBD1. The germline gives CDR1 SGHRS, CDR2 YFSETQ. CDR3 size: 17 residues. V lost 4 bases, J lost 4 bases, and 10 bases stayed unmatched. The CDR3 spells CASSPTGTGGRGNTIYF. The CDR3 coding sequence is TGCGCCAGCAGCCCCACCGGGACAGGGGGAAGAGGAAACACCATATATTTT. The variable domain in full, with the rest retrieved from reference TRBV5-1 and TRBJ1-3, is KAGVTQTPRYLIKTRGQQVTLSCSPISGHRSVSWYQQTPGQGLQFLFEYFSETQRNKGNFPGRFSGRQFSNSRSEMNVSTLELGDSALYLCASSPTGTGGRGNTIYFGEGSWLTVV.

The chain carries TRBV27 and TRBJ2-1; TRBD1 matches at 8 bases. Germline-derived CDR1 and CDR2 are MNHEY and SMNVEV (reference sequence). This CDR3 has 13 amino acids. J was trimmed by 9 bases and V by 8 bases; bases with no gene match: 9. The CDR3 sequence: CASGPGQVFEQFF. The CDR3 DNA reads as TGTGCCAGCGGGCCGGGACAGGTATTTGAGCAGTTCTTC.

The chain carries TRBV28 and TRBJ2-7; 7 nucleotides line up with TRBD2. CDR1 is MDHEN, CDR2 SYDVKM, per germline. CDR3 length equals 15 residues. Trimming removed 5 bases from V and 4 bases from J; junction bases left unmatched: 11. The CDR3 loop reads CASSPPRGVGYEQYF. The CDR3 DNA reads TGTGCCAGCAGTCCTCCCCGGGGGGTTGGATACGAGCAGTACTTC. The entire variable domain, with the rest obtained from reference TRBV28 and TRBJ2-7, is as follows: DVKVTQSSRYLVKRTGEKVFLECVQDMDHENMFWYRQDPGLGLRLIYFSYDVKMKEKGDIPEGYSVSREKKERFSLILESASTNQTSMYLCASSPPRGVGYEQYFGPGTRLTVT.

V gene TRBV18 combines with J gene TRBJ2-3, with D perhaps TRBD2 (6 bases). Per germline, CDR1 KGHSH and CDR2 LQKENI. Deletions cut 1 base from V and 8 bases from J, with 22 bases between. The CDR3 loop spans 17 amino acids. In nucleotides, the CDR3 is TGTGCCAGCTCACCACGGGGCTTGGGCGGGGTCGTGGCTACGCAGTATTTT. Translating it yields CASSPRGLGGVVATQYF.

The chain has TRBV9 and TRBJ2-5; 8 bases fit TRBD2. Germline assignment: CDR1 SGDLS and CDR2 YYNGEE. V lost 3 bases to trimming and J lost 5 bases; unmatched junction nucleotides: 6. CDR3 size: 14 residues. The CDR3 DNA follows: TGTGCCAGCAGCGAGGGACTAGGCGGGGAGACCCAGTACTTC. It specifies CASSEGLGGETQYF. Full variable domain (outside the CDR3, taken from reference TRBV9 and TRBJ2-5): DSGVTQTPKHLITATGQRVTLRCSPRSGDLSVYWYQQSLDQGLQFLIQYYNGEERAKGNILERFSAQQFPDLHSELNLSSLELGDSALYFCASSEGLGGETQYFGPGTRLLVL.

The genes are TRBV7-9 and TRBJ1-1; TRBD1 aligns across 8 bases. V shed 3 bases and J 3 bases; nucleotides not matched to a gene: 6. This CDR3 region has 15 residues. Germline loops: CDR1 SEHNR, CDR2 FQNEAQ (reference sequence). The CDR3 coding sequence is TGTGCCAGCAGCTTGGCGACAGGGGCGGACACTGAAGCTTTCTTT. It codes for CASSLATGADTEAFF. Supplemented by reference TRBV7-9 and TRBJ1-1, the full variable domain reads DTGVSQNPRHKITKRGQNVTFRCDPISEHNRLYWYRQTLGQGPEFLTYFQNEAQLEKSRLLSDRFSAERPKGSFSTLEIQRTEQGDSAMYLCASSLATGADTEAFFGQGTRLTVV.

The rearrangement uses TRBV28 and TRBJ1-2; D is ambiguous. V was cut by 2 bases and J by 3 bases, with 7 bases left in between. Germline V gene lookup returns CDR1 MDHEN and CDR2 SYDVKM. The CDR3 sequence is 13 residues long. The CDR3 DNA is TGTGCCAGCAGTTTACTTCAGGACTATGGCTACACCTTC. Residues: CASSLLQDYGYTF.

The gene calls are TRBV3-1 (or the pseudogene TRBV3-2) and TRBJ2-4; TRBD2 matches at 10 bases. Trimming took 1 base from V and 6 from J; bases not matched to a gene: 9. The germline V gene has CDR1 LGHDT and CDR2 YNNKEL (reference sequence). The CDR3 has 17 residues. The CDR3 sequence: CASSQVTSGGAGNIQYF. For the CDR3, the DNA is TGTGCCAGCAGCCAAGTCACGAGCGGGGGGGCGGGAAACATTCAGTACTTC.

The chain combines TRBV7-2 with TRBJ1-1; D is undetermined. This CDR3 is built from 13 residues. Trimming took 0 bases from V and 5 from J, leaving 7 bases between them. CDR1 and CDR2 (germline): SGHTA, FQGNSA. This CDR3 is CASSLAKRTEAFF. CDR3 sequence (DNA): TGTGCCAGCAGCTTAGCGAAGAGGACTGAAGCTTTCTTT.